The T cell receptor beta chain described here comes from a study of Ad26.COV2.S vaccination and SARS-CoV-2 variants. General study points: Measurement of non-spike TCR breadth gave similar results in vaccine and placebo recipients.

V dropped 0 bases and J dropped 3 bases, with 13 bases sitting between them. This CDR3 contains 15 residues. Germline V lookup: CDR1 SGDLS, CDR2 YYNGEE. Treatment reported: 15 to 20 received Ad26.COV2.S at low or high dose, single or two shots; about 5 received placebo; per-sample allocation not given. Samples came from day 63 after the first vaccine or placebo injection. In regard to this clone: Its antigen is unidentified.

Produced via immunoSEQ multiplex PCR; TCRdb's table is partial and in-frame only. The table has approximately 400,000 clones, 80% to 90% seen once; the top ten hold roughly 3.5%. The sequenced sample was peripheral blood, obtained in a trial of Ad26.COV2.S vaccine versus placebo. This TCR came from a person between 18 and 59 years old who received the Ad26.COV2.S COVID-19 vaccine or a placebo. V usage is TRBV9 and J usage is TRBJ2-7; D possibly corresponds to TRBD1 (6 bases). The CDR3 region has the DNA TGTGCCAGCAGCGTAGGTGGGACACCGAACTACGAGCAGTACTTC. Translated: CASSVGGTPNYEQYF.